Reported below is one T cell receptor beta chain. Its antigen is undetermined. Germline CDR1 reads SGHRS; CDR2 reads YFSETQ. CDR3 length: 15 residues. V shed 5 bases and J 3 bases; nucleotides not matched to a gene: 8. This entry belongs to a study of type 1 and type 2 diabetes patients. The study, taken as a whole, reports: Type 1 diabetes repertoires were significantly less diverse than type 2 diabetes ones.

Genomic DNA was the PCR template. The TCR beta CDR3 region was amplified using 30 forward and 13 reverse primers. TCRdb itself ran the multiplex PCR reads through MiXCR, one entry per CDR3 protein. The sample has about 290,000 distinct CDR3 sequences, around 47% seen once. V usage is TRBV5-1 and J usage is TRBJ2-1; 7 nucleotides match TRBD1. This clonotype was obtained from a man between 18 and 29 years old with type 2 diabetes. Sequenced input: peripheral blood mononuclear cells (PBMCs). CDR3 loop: CASSPNRGFYNEQFF. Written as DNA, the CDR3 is TGCGCCAGCAGTCCCAACAGGGGCTTCTACAATGAGCAGTTCTTC.